This TCR beta chain was found in a study of blood T cells in healthy people across ages. In germline, CDR1 is DFQATT, CDR2 SNEGSKA (reference sequence). Trimming took 5 bases from V and 3 from J; bases not matched to a gene: 6. The CDR3 loop spans 15 amino acids. Remarks on this clonotype: Its antigen is unidentified.

Study results and limitations: The percentage of naive T cells correlated strongly with TCR beta diversity. TCR beta diversity, measured per million T cells, fell in a roughly linear way with age.

Next came a second PCR, run for about 6 to 11 cycles, which used a sample-barcoded 5' primer along with a J-beta primer mix. TCRdb re-derived calls from the 5' RACE reads in MiXCR, one entry per CDR3 protein. The sample holds roughly 680,000 distinct CDR3 sequences, about half seen once. The chain employs TRBV20-1 and TRBJ2-1; 11 nucleotides align to TRBD2. The source is a woman between 55 and 75 years old in good health. Sample: blood. The CDR3 region is CSADSGTSGYNEQFF. The CDR3 region has the DNA TGCAGTGCTGACTCCGGGACTAGCGGCTACAATGAGCAGTTCTTC.